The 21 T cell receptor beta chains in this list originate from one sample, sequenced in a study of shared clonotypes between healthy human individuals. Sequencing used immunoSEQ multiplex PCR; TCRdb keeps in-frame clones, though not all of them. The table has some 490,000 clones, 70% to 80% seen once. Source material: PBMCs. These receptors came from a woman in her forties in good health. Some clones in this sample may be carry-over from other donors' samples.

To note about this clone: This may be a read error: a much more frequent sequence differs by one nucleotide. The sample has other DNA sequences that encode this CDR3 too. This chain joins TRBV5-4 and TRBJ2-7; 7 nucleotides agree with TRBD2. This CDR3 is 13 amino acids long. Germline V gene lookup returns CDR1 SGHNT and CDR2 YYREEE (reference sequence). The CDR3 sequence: CASTDGLAAEQYF. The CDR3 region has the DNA TGCGCCAGCACCGATGGGCTAGCGGCGGAGCAGTACTTC.

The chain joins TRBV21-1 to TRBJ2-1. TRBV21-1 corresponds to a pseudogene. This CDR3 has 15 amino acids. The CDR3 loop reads CASSKVGELSLEQFF. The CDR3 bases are TGTGCCAGCAGCAAAGTGGGGGAACTATCGCTTGAGCAGTTCTTC.

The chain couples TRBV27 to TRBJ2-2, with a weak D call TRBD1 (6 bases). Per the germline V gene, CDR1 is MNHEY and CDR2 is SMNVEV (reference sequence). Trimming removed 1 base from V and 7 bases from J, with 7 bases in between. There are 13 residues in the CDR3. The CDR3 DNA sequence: TGTGCCAGCAGTTTATGGGGACACGGGGAGCTGTTTTTT. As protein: CASSLWGHGELFF.

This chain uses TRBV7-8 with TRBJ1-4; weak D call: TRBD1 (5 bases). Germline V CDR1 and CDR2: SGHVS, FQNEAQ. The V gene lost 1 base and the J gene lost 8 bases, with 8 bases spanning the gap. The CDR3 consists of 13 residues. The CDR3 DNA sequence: TGTGCCAGCAGCTTAGGGGGCAGGGAAAAACTGTTTTTT. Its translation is CASSLGGREKLFF.

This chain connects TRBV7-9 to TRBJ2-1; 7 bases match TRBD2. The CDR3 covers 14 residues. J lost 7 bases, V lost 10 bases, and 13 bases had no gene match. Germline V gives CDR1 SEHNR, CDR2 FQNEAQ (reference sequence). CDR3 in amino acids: CATDSGREGNEQFF. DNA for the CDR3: TGTGCCACCGATAGCGGGCGGGAAGGTAATGAGCAGTTCTTC. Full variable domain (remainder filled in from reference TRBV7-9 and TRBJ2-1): DTGVSQNPRHKITKRGQNVTFRCDPISEHNRLYWYRQTLGQGPEFLTYFQNEAQLEKSRLLSDRFSAERPKGSFSTLEIQRTEQGDSAMYLCATDSGREGNEQFFGPGTRLTVL.

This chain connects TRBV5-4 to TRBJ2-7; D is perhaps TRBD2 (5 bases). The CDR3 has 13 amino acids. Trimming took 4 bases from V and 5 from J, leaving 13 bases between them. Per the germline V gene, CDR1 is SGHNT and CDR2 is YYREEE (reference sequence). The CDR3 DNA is TGTGCCAGCAGCCCCTCCGGGATCCACGAGCAGTACTTC. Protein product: CASSPSGIHEQYF.

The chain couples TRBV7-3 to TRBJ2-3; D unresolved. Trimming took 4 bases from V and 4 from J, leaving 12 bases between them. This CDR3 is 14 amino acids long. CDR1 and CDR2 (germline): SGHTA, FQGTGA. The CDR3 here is CASSSGPWADTQYF. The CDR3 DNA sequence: TGTGCCAGCAGCTCAGGTCCTTGGGCAGATACGCAGTATTTT.

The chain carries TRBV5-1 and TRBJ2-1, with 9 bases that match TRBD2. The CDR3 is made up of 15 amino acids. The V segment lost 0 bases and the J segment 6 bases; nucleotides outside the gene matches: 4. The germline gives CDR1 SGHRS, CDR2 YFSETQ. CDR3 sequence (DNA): TGCGCCAGCAGCTTGGTCGCGGGAGGGGTCAATGAGCAGTTCTTC. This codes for CASSLVAGGVNEQFF.

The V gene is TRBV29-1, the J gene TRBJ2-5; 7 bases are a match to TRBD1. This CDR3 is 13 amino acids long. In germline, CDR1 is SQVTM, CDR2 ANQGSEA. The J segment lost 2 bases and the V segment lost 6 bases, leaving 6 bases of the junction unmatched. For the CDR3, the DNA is TGCAGCGTATGCCTACAGGGGCAAGAGACCCAGTACTTC. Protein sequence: CSVCLQGQETQYF.

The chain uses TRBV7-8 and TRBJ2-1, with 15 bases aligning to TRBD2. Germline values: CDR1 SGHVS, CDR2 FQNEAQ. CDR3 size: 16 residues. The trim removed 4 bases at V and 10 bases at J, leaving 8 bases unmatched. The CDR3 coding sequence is TGTGCCAGCAGCTCTTCCGGGACTAGCGGGAGGTTAGAGCAGTTCTTC. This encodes CASSSSGTSGRLEQFF.

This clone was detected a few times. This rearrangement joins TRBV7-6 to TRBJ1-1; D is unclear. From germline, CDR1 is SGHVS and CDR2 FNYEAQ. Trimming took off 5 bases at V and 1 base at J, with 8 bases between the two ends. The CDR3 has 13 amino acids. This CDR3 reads CASSAQKNTEAFF. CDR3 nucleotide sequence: TGTGCCAGCAGCGCTCAGAAGAACACTGAAGCTTTCTTT.

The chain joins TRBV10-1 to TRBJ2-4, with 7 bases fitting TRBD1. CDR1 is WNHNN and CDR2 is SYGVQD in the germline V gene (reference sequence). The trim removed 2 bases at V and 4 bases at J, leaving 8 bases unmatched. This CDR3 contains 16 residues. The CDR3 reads CASSEHPGQIKNIQYF. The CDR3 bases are TGCGCCAGCAGTGAGCATCCGGGACAGATAAAAAACATTCAGTACTTC.

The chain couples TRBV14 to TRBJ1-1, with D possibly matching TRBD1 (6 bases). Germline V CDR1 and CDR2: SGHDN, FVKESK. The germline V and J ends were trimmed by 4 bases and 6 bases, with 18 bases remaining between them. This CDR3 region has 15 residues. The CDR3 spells CASSPYWDTLPEAFF. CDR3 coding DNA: TGTGCCAGCAGCCCCTATTGGGACACCCTCCCTGAAGCTTTCTTT. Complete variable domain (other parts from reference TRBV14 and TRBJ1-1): EAGVTQFPSHSVIEKGQTVTLRCDPISGHDNLYWYRRVMGKEIKFLLHFVKESKQDESGMPNNRFLAERTGGTYSTLKVQPAELEDSGVYFCASSPYWDTLPEAFFGQGTRLTVV.

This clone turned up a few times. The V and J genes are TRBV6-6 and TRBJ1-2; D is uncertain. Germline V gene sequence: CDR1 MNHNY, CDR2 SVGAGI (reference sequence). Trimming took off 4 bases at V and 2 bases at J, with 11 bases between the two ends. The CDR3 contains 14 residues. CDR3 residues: CASSSYTDNYGYTF. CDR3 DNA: TGTGCCAGCAGTTCCTATACAGACAACTATGGCTACACCTTC.

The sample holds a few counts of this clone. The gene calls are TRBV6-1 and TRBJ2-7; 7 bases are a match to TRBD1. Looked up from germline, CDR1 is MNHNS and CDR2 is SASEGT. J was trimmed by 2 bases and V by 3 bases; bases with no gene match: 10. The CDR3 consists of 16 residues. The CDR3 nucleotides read TGTGCCAGCAGTGAGCCCCGACAGGGTATTACCTACGAGCAGTACTTC. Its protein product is CASSEPRQGITYEQYF.

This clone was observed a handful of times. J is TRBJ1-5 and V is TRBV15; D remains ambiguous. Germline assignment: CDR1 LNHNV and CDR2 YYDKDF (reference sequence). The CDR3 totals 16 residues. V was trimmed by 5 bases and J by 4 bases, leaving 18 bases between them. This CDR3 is CATSGRPRASNQPQHF. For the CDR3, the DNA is TGTGCCACCAGCGGAAGACCCCGGGCCAGTAATCAGCCCCAGCATTTT.

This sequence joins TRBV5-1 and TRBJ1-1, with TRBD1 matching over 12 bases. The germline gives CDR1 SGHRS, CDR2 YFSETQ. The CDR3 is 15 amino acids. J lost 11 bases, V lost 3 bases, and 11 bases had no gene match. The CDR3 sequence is CASSWGTGGLLLAFF. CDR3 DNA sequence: TGCGCCAGCAGCTGGGGGACAGGGGGCCTTTTACTTGCTTTCTTT.

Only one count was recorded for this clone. CDR3 bases: TGTGCCAGCTCACTAACCACCTCCAATGAGCAGTTCTTC. It yields the protein CASSLTTSNEQFF. The V and J genes are TRBV18 and TRBJ2-1; D is unclear. This CDR3 is built from 13 residues. Germline-derived CDR1 and CDR2 are KGHSH and LQKENI. V shed 4 bases and J shed 6 bases, with 10 bases lying between them.

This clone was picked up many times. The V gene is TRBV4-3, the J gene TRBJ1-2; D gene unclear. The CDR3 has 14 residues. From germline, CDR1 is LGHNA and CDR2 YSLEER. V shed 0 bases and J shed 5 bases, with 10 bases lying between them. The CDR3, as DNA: TGCGCCAGCAGCCAAGAGTCCGGTCTTTATGGCTACACCTTC. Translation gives CASSQESGLYGYTF.

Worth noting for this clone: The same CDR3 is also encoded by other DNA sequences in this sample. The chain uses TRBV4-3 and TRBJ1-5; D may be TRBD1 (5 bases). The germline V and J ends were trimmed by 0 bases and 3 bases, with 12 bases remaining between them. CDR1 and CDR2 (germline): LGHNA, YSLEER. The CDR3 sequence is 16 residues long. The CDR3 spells CASSQEPGRNNQPQHF. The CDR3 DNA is TGCGCCAGCAGCCAAGAACCGGGACGGAACAATCAGCCCCAGCATTTT.

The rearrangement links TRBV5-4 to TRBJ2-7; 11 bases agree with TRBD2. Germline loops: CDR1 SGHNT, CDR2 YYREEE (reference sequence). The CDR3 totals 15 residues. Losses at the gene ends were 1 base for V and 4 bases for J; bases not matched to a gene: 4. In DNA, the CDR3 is TGTGCCAGCAGCTTGTCCGGGACTAGCGGATACGAGCAGTACTTC. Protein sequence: CASSLSGTSGYEQYF.